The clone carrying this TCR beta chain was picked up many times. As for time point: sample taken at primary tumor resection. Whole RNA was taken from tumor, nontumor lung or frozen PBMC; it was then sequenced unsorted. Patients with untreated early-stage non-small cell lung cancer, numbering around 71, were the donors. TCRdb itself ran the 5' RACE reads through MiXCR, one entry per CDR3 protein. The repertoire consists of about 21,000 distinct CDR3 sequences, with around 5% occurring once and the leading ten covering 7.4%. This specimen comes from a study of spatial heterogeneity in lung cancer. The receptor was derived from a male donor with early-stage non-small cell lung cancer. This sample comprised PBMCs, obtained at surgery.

CDR3 in DNA: TGTGCCAGCAGCCTACGTGTTAGCGGGAGGGCCCTTGGCAATGAGCAGTTCTTC. As protein: CASSLRVSGRALGNEQFF. This chain joins TRBV7-2 and TRBJ2-1, with 11 bases fitting TRBD2. The CDR3 runs to 18 residues. Germline V gives CDR1 SGHTA, CDR2 FQGNSA. The V segment lost 5 bases and the J segment 6 bases; nucleotides outside the gene matches: 15.